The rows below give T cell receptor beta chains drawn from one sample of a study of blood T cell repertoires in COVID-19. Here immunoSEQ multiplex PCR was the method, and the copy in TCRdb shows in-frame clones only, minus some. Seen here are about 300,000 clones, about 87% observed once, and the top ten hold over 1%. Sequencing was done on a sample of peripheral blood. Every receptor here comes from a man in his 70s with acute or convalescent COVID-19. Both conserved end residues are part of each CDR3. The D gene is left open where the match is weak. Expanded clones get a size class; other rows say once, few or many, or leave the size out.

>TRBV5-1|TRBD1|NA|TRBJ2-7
CASSFLTGQGFYEQYF
TGCGCCAGCAGCTTTCTTACGGGACAGGGGTTTTACGAGCAGTACTTC
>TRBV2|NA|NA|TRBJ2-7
CASSEGHYEQYF
TGTGCCAGCAGTGAGGGGCACTACGAGCAGTACTTC
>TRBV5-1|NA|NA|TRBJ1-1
CASSPEGTGFGTEAFF
TGCGCCAGCAGCCCCGAGGGTACCGGGTTCGGCACTGAAGCTTTCTTT
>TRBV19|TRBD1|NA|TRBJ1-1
CASIPGQNMNTEAFF
TGTGCCAGCATACCGGGACAGAACATGAACACTGAAGCTTTCTTT
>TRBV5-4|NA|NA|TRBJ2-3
CASSLKVGGRADTQYF
TGTGCCAGCAGCTTAAAAGTCGGGGGGCGAGCAGATACGCAGTATTTT
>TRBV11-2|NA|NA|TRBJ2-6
CASSLDRSSSGANVLTF
TGTGCCAGCAGCTTAGATCGGAGCAGCTCTGGGGCCAACGTCCTGACTTTC
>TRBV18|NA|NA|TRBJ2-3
CASSPWGVETDTQYF
TGTGCCAGCTCACCATGGGGGGTCGAGACAGATACGCAGTATTTT
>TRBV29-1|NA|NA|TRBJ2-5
CSAWGRGGETQYF
TGCAGCGCCTGGGGCAGGGGTGGTGAGACCCAGTACTTC
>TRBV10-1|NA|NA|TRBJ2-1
CASSKDSYNEQFF
TGCGCCAGCAGTAAAGACAGCTACAATGAGCAGTTCTTC
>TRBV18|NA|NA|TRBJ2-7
CASSPEGQGIEQYF
TGTGCCAGCTCACCAGAGGGGCAGGGGATCGAGCAGTACTTC
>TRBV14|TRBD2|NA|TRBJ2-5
CASSFRLAQETQYF
TGTGCCAGCAGCTTTAGACTAGCTCAAGAGACCCAGTACTTC
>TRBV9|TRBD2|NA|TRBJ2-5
CASSLQAGTTETQYF
TGTGCCAGCAGCCTTCAAGCCGGGACTACAGAGACCCAGTACTTC
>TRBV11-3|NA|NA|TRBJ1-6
CASSLDATANSPLHF
TGTGCCAGCAGCTTAGATGCGACAGCCAATTCACCCCTCCACTTT
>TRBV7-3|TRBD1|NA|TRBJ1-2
CASSSTGGDGYTF
TGTGCCAGCAGCTCGACAGGGGGCGATGGCTACACCTTC
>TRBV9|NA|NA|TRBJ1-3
CASSVESRGGGNTIYF
TGTGCCAGCAGCGTAGAGAGTAGGGGGGGCGGAAACACCATATATTTT
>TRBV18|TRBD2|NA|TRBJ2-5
CASSRTSGNQETQYF
TGTGCCAGCTCGCGGACTAGCGGGAATCAAGAGACCCAGTACTTC
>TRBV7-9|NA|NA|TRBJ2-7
CASSQQGNGDEQYF
TGTGCCAGCAGCCAACAGGGTAACGGCGACGAGCAGTACTTC
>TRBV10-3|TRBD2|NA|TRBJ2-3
CAISEGAGVGTDTQYF
TGTGCCATCAGTGAGGGAGCGGGAGTGGGGACAGATACGCAGTATTTT
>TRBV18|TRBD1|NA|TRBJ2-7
CASSPRTGTYEQYF
TGTGCCAGCTCACCACGGACAGGCACCTACGAGCAGTACTTC
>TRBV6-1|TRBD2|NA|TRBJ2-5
CASSWVSGVQETQYF
TGTGCCAGCAGTTGGGTTAGCGGGGTACAAGAGACCCAGTACTTC
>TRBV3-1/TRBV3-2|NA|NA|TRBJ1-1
CASSQDVINTEAFF
TGTGCCAGCAGCCAAGACGTAATTAACACTGAAGCTTTCTTT
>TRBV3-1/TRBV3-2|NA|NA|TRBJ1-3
CASSLSGAGNTIYF
TGTGCCAGCAGCCTGTCAGGGGCTGGAAACACCATATATTTT
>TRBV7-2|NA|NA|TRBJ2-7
CASSLERQDYEQYF
TGTGCCAGCAGCTTAGAACGACAGGACTACGAGCAGTACTTC
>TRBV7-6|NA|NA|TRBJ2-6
CASSLAITGFGANVLTF
TGTGCCAGCAGCTTAGCCATTACAGGGTTCGGGGCCAACGTCCTGACTTTC
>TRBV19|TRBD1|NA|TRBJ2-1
CASSILVQGALFF
TGTGCCAGTAGTATATTAGTCCAGGGGGCGTTGTTCTTC
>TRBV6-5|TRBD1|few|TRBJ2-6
CASTQGASGANVLTF
TGTGCCAGCACCCAGGGGGCATCTGGGGCCAACGTCCTGACTTTC
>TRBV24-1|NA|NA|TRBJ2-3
CATGGTDTDTQYF
TGTGCCACCGGGGGGACTGACACAGATACGCAGTATTTT
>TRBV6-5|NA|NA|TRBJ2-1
CASSRDWSSYNEQFF
TGTGCCAGCAGCCGGGACTGGAGCTCCTACAATGAGCAGTTCTTC
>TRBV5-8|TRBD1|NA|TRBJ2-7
CASRRGPGQGYEQYF
TGTGCCAGCAGGAGAGGACCGGGACAGGGCTACGAGCAGTACTTC
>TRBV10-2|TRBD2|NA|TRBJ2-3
CASSGRTSGITDTQYF
TGCGCCAGCAGTGGGAGGACTAGCGGGATCACAGATACGCAGTATTTT
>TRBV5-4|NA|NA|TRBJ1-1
CASSADRQNTEAFF
TGTGCCAGCAGCGCCGACAGGCAGAACACTGAAGCTTTCTTT
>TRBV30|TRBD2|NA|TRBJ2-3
CAWSRLAGLRDTQYF
TGTGCCTGGAGTAGACTAGCGGGCCTACGGGATACGCAGTATTTT
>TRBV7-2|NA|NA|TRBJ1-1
CASSTDRNTEAFF
TGTGCCAGCAGCACAGACAGAAACACTGAAGCTTTCTTT
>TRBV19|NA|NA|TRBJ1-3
CASSIGARVGNTIYF
TGTGCCAGTAGTATCGGCGCCAGGGTTGGAAACACCATATATTTT
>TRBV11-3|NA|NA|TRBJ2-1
CASSRGRSSYNEQFF
TGTGCCAGCAGCCGCGGGCGGTCCTCCTACAATGAGCAGTTCTTC
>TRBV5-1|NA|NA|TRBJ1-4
CASSLASRGTEKLFF
TGCGCCAGCAGCTTGGCCAGCCGGGGAACTGAAAAACTGTTTTTT
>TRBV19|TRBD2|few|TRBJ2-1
CASSVAGTRSYNEQFF
TGTGCCAGTAGTGTTGCCGGGACTAGGTCCTACAATGAGCAGTTCTTC
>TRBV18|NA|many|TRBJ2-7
CASSPRSRQDEQYF
TGTGCCAGCTCACCACGTTCCCGACAGGACGAGCAGTACTTC
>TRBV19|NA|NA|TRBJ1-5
CASSIDPRGGIQPQHF
TGTGCCAGTAGTATAGATCCCAGAGGAGGGATCCAGCCCCAGCATTTT
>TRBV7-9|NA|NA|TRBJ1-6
CASSLAFGQGSNSPLHF
TGTGCCAGCAGCTTAGCATTCGGCCAGGGTAGTAATTCACCCCTCCACTTT
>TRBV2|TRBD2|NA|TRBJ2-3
CASSVWTSRALTPSTDTQYF
TGTGCCAGCAGTGTCTGGACTAGCCGAGCACTCACCCCTAGCACAGATACGCAGTATTTT
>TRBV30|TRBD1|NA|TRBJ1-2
CAWSSTGGVYGYTF
TGTGCCTGGAGTTCGACAGGGGGCGTCTATGGCTACACCTTC
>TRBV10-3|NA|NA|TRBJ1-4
CAISESLKGGLFF
TGTGCCATCAGTGAGTCGCTAAAAGGGGGACTGTTTTTT
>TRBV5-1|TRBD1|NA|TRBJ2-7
CASSSGTGPSEQYF
TGCGCCAGCAGTTCCGGGACAGGGCCCTCCGAGCAGTACTTC
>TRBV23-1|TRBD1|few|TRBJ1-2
CASSRLGTGVRNGYTF
TGCGCCAGCAGTCGCCTGGGGACAGGGGTTCGAAATGGCTACACCTTC
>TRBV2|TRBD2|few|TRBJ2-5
CASRDRLAGGETQYF
TGTGCCAGCAGGGATCGACTAGCGGGAGGAGAGACCCAGTACTTC
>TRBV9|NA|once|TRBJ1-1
CASSVDSGFTEAFF
TGTGCCAGCAGCGTAGACAGCGGGTTCACTGAAGCTTTCTTT
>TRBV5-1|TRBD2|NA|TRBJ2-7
CASSLAQREGNEQYF
TGCGCCAGCAGCTTGGCCCAGCGGGAGGGTAATGAGCAGTACTTC
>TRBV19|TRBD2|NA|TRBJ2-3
CASSMGLAGADTQYF
TGTGCCAGTAGTATGGGACTAGCGGGAGCAGATACGCAGTATTTT
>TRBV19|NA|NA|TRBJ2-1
CASSIWGEGLTYNEQFF
TGTGCCAGTAGTATATGGGGAGAAGGATTGACCTACAATGAGCAGTTCTTC